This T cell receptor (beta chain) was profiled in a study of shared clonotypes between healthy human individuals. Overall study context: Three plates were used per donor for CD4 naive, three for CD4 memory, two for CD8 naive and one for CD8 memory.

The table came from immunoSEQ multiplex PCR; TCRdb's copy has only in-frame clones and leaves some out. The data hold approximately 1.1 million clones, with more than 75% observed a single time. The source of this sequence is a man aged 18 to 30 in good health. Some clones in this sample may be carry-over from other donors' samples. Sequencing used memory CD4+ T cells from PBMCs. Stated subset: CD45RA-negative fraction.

The CDR3 nucleotides are TGTGCCAGCAGCCCACCCGGGACCTCCTACAATGAGCAGTTCTTC. Translation: CASSPPGTSYNEQFF. This chain connects TRBV7-9 to TRBJ2-1; D could derive from TRBD1 or TRBD2 (5 bases each). The V and J ends lost 5 bases and 0 bases respectively, with 11 bases between them. The germline V gene encodes CDR1 SEHNR and CDR2 FQNEAQ (reference sequence). This CDR3 is 15 amino acids long.